A single sample is the source of the 17 T cell receptor beta chains below, sequenced in a study of blood T cell repertoires in COVID-19. Generated by immunoSEQ multiplex PCR, the TCRdb table keeps only in-frame clones and is missing some. This sample has some 120,000 clones, with more than 90% found just once. Sequenced input: peripheral blood. These receptor sequences come from a man between 60 and 75 years old with COVID-19, enrolled during active disease.

CDR3 sequence reads: CASSLGRGSAGELFF. The CDR3 nucleotides are TGCGCCAGCAGCTTGGGTCGGGGGAGCGCCGGGGAGCTGTTTTTT. J is TRBJ2-2 and V is TRBV5-1; weak D call: TRBD2 (6 bases). CDR3 length equals 15 residues. Germline V CDR1 and CDR2: SGHRS, YFSETQ. The V end was cut by 0 bases, the J end by 6 bases, with 12 bases between.

This clone has more than one count but fewer than ten. The chain uses TRBV21-1 and TRBJ2-7; the table names TRBD1, a call not compared with the DNA. TRBV21-1 is labeled a pseudogene. CDR3 length: 12 residues. CDR3 sequence reads: CASSKGDWDSTF. The CDR3 nucleotides read TGTGCCAGCAGCAAAGGAGACTGGGACAGTACCTTC.

The chain links TRBV2 to TRBJ2-7, with TRBD1 matching over 9 bases. CDR3 size: 15 residues. CDR1 is SNHLY and CDR2 is FYNNEI in the germline V gene. The V segment lost 7 bases and the J segment 4 bases; nucleotides outside the gene matches: 11. The CDR3 reads CASKGSGTGRYEQYF. CDR3 sequence (DNA): TGTGCCAGCAAGGGTAGTGGGACAGGGAGGTACGAGCAGTACTTC.

The V gene is TRBV3-1 (or the pseudogene TRBV3-2), the J gene TRBJ1-2; 8 bases match TRBD1. V shed 6 bases and J 2 bases; nucleotides not matched to a gene: 11. This CDR3 spans 16 amino acids. The germline CDR1 and CDR2 sequences are LGHDT and YNNKEL (reference sequence). In nucleotides, the CDR3 is TGTGCCAGCAGTCCTACTGGACAGGGCCGCAACTATGGCTACACCTTC. As protein: CASSPTGQGRNYGYTF.

The chain joins TRBV3-1 (or the pseudogene TRBV3-2) to TRBJ1-6; TRBD1 matches at 7 bases. This CDR3 comprises 15 residues. V shed 4 bases, J shed 6 bases, and the junction held 6 bases outside the gene matches. Per the germline V gene, CDR1 is LGHDT and CDR2 is YNNKEL (reference sequence). The CDR3 coding sequence is TGTGCCAGCAGCCTGGGACAGCCTGCTAATTCACCCCTCCACTTT. Amino acids: CASSLGQPANSPLHF.

Points on this clone: The same CDR3 arises from other DNA sequences in this sample as well. The chain couples TRBV2 to TRBJ2-5; D is undetermined. Trimming took off 4 bases at V and 2 bases at J, with 8 bases between the two ends. This CDR3 has 13 amino acids. Germline V gene sequence: CDR1 SNHLY, CDR2 FYNNEI. CDR3 loop: CASSVSRQETQYF. Written as DNA, the CDR3 is TGTGCCAGCAGTGTATCGAGACAAGAGACCCAGTACTTC.

This chain joins TRBV14 and TRBJ2-5; maybe TRBD2 (6 bases). The CDR3 runs 16 residues. With 1 base removed from V and 7 bases from J, the gap between germline ends came to 19 bases. From germline, CDR1 is SGHDN and CDR2 FVKESK. DNA of the CDR3: TGTGCCAGCAGCCAAGGGGGAGGAGGGGATCAGGGGACCCAGTACTTC. This sequence encodes CASSQGGGGDQGTQYF.

The CDR3 protein is CASSLGGSYNEQFF. The CDR3 DNA reads TGTGCCAGCAGTCTCGGGGGCTCCTACAATGAGCAGTTCTTC. V is TRBV6-4 and J is TRBJ2-1, with D possibly matching TRBD2 (6 bases). The CDR3 totals 14 residues. Trimming pared 5 bases from V and 0 bases from J, leaving 8 bases between. Germline V lookup: CDR1 MRHNA, CDR2 SNTAGT.

The gene calls are TRBV19 and TRBJ1-1, with a possible D match to TRBD1 (5 bases). The V end was cut by 5 bases, the J end by 7 bases, with 8 bases between. CDR1 and CDR2 from the germline V gene are LNHDA and SQIVND (reference sequence). This CDR3 is 11 amino acids long. As DNA, the CDR3 is TGTGCCAGTAGTTCTACAGGTGAAGCTTTCTTT. Encoded protein: CASSSTGEAFF.

This clone was seen more than once but under ten times. J is TRBJ2-2 and V is TRBV9; D may be TRBD2 (6 bases). CDR1 and CDR2 (germline): SGDLS, YYNGEE. V lost 2 bases, J lost 1 base, and 12 bases lay in between. This CDR3 has 16 amino acids. The CDR3 is CASSVNGRENTGELFF. CDR3 nucleotide sequence: TGTGCCAGCAGCGTCAACGGGCGGGAGAACACCGGGGAGCTGTTTTTT. The complete variable domain, with remaining parts taken from reference TRBV9 and TRBJ2-2, reads DSGVTQTPKHLITATGQRVTLRCSPRSGDLSVYWYQQSLDQGLQFLIQYYNGEERAKGNILERFSAQQFPDLHSELNLSSLELGDSALYFCASSVNGRENTGELFFGEGSRLTVL.

The V gene is TRBV9, the J gene TRBJ1-4, with D perhaps TRBD1 (6 bases). The CDR3 runs to 15 residues. V lost 2 bases to trimming and J lost 6 bases, with 14 bases between them. The germline gives CDR1 SGDLS, CDR2 YYNGEE. CDR3 nucleotides: TGTGCCAGCAGCGTTGGGGACAAAGGCTATGAAAAACTGTTTTTT. It encodes CASSVGDKGYEKLFF.

This clone was picked up a small number of times. The rearrangement links TRBV18 to TRBJ2-7, with 7 bases identical to TRBD1. Losses at the gene ends were 6 bases for V and 7 bases for J; bases not matched to a gene: 15. Germline loops: CDR1 KGHSH, CDR2 LQKENI. CDR3 length: 15 residues. The CDR3 spells CASSVTGTAYVEQYF. The CDR3 bases are TGTGCCAGCTCGGTAACCGGGACAGCCTACGTGGAGCAGTACTTC.

V gene TRBV7-2 combines with J gene TRBJ2-7, with a tentative D call TRBD2 (5 bases). The CDR3 extends over 14 amino acids. Germline assignment: CDR1 SGHTA and CDR2 FQGNSA. V was trimmed by 2 bases and J by 3 bases, leaving 11 bases between them. Here the CDR3 reads CASSLLLAVYEQYF. The CDR3 DNA reads as TGTGCCAGCAGCTTACTCCTAGCCGTCTACGAGCAGTACTTC.

This sequence joins TRBV15 and TRBJ2-5, with TRBD2 as a possible D gene (6 bases). V was cut by 1 base and J by 2 bases, with 14 bases left in between. Germline CDR1 reads LNHNV; CDR2 reads YYDKDF (reference sequence). The CDR3 extends over 16 amino acids. This CDR3 is CATSRVDRAGQETQYF. CDR3 in DNA: TGTGCCACCAGCAGAGTCGACAGAGCGGGTCAAGAGACCCAGTACTTC. Full variable domain (missing parts from reference TRBV15 and TRBJ2-5): DAMVIQNPRYQVTQFGKPVTLSCSQTLNHNVMYWYQQKSSQAPKLLFHYYDKDFNNEADTPDNFQSRRPNTSFCFLDIRSPGLGDTAMYLCATSRVDRAGQETQYFGPGTRLLVL.

Only one count was recorded for this clone. This rearrangement joins TRBV21-1 to TRBJ1-5; the listed D gene, TRBD1, was not tested against the DNA. TRBV21-1 is recorded as a pseudogene. The CDR3 contains 15 residues. Written as DNA, the CDR3 is TGTGCCAGCAGACCACAGGGGGCTCGGCGACAGCCCCAGCATTTT. This gives the protein CASRPQGARRQPQHF.

The V and J genes are TRBV9 and TRBJ2-2; 13 bases are a match to TRBD2. The CDR3 sequence is 16 residues long. From germline, CDR1 is SGDLS and CDR2 YYNGEE. The V and J ends lost 4 bases and 7 bases, in that order; junction bases with no gene match: 7. CDR3: CASSSTSGRANGELFF. CDR3 DNA sequence: TGTGCCAGCAGCTCCACTAGCGGGAGGGCCAACGGGGAGCTGTTTTTT.

The V and J genes are TRBV2 and TRBJ1-1; D is possibly TRBD1 (5 bases). The CDR3 extends over 12 amino acids. CDR1 SNHLY and CDR2 FYNNEI come from the germline V gene. The V end lost 6 bases, the J end lost 11 bases, and 16 bases lay between the germline ends. The CDR3, as DNA: TGTGCCAGCAGACCCGACAGCGAGCAGGCTTTCTTT. It is translated as CASRPDSEQAFF.